This TCR beta chain originates from a study of Graves' ophthalmopathy and Graves' hyperthyroidism. General study findings and limits: As the model predicted ophthalmopathy progression, it achieved a sensitivity of 70% to 71% and a specificity of roughly 72%.

This clonotype was observed a handful of times. Its specificity is unknown. RNA transcripts served as template for amplifying TCR beta CDR3 sequences. Second-round multiplex PCR followed a first-round RT-PCR using HTBI primers. TCRdb passed the multiplex PCR reads through MiXCR, listing each CDR3 protein once. The table has around 590,000 distinct CDR3 sequences, under 40% seen once. The CDR3 totals 14 residues. From germline, CDR1 is SQVTM and CDR2 ANQGSEA. Trimming removed 6 bases at V and 8 bases at J, with 20 bases between. Other autoimmune disease, uncontrolled infection, pregnancy and lactation led to exclusion.

Sample: peripheral blood or thyroid tissue (not recorded which). The sequence derives from an adult man with Graves' hyperthyroidism. The chain carries TRBV29-1 and TRBJ2-1; D is possibly TRBD2 (5 bases). In DNA, the CDR3 is TGCAGCGTCGTAATCCCCAAGGTGGAGGATGAGCAGTTCTTC. This translates into CSVVIPKVEDEQFF.